One sample yielded the 30 T cell receptor beta chains listed below, sequenced in a study of graft-versus-host responses after intestinal transplantation (dated by TCRdb to the early 2020s). Library construction relied on the immunoSEQ multiplex PCR assay. In TCRdb, the immuneACCESS table is reduced to in-frame sequences with V and J assigned. These tables do not hold every clone; where another copy was compared, an unresolved V gene accounts for under half, and the others remain unexplained. This sample is represented by about 120,000 clones; just over 90% of them were singletons. The ten largest clones represent roughly 0.5% of the sample. Their specific antigens are unknown. Explained via the paper, the time point label denotes: cells obtained before transplantation from donor or recipient. Sequences were derived from unstimulated CD8+ T cells sorted from spleen or lymph node cells, sampled before intestinal transplant. The receptors were sampled from a human donor who received an intestinal transplant.

The chain has TRBV12-5 and TRBJ2-7; D is perhaps TRBD1 or TRBD2 (5 bases each). Trimming left V 6 bases short and J 1 base short, with 16 bases between. CDR3 length: 15 residues. Germline V lookup: CDR1 LGHNT, CDR2 FRNRAP. CDR3 sequence: CASGFLLGESYEQYF. DNA of the CDR3: TGTGCTAGTGGATTTCTTTTAGGGGAGTCCTACGAGCAGTACTTC.

V usage is TRBV19 and J usage is TRBJ1-5; no clear D gene. Germline V lookup: CDR1 LNHDA, CDR2 SQIVND (reference sequence). The CDR3 has 17 amino acids. V lost 5 bases and J 0 bases, leaving 17 bases between the germline ends. The CDR3 is CASSSPGRDYSNQPQHF. CDR3 nucleotide sequence: TGTGCCAGTAGTTCTCCGGGGAGGGATTATAGCAATCAGCCCCAGCATTTT.

The chain joins TRBV29-1 to TRBJ2-7; 9 bases are shared with TRBD2. V trimming: 4 bases; J trimming: 2 bases; junction bases outside the gene matches: 3. CDR1 is SQVTM and CDR2 is ANQGSEA in the germline V gene. This CDR3 is built from 13 residues. The CDR3 is CSVGLAETYEQYF. The CDR3 bases are TGCAGCGTTGGACTAGCGGAGACCTACGAGCAGTACTTC.

The chain joins TRBV9 to TRBJ1-2; no firm D call. Germline V CDR1 and CDR2: SGDLS, YYNGEE. V was pared by 0 bases and J by 3 bases, with 12 bases between. CDR3 length: 15 residues. CDR3 nucleotides: TGTGCCAGCAGCGTAGAAGACGGAGGATACTATGGCTACACCTTC. This sequence encodes CASSVEDGGYYGYTF.

The chain combines TRBV4-1 with TRBJ2-4; D is perhaps TRBD1 or TRBD2 (5 bases each). The CDR3 consists of 16 residues. CDR1 is MGHRA and CDR2 is YSYEKL in the germline V gene. V was shortened by 1 base and J by 1 base, with 11 bases between the two germline ends. This CDR3 reads CASSQVEGPAKNIQYF. The CDR3 DNA reads TGCGCCAGCAGCCAAGTAGAGGGACCTGCCAAAAACATTCAGTACTTC.

This chain joins TRBV29-1 and TRBJ1-1, with a possible D match to TRBD1 (5 bases). V lost 0 bases, J lost 6 bases, and 17 bases lay in between. Germline V gene lookup returns CDR1 SQVTM and CDR2 ANQGSEA. The CDR3 has 15 amino acids. In nucleotides, the CDR3 is TGCAGCGTTGAAGATCGGGCTTTGTCAGGGCCTGAAGCTTTCTTT. This sequence encodes CSVEDRALSGPEAFF.

CDR3 region: CASSQAIPSGVSGYNEQFF. CDR3 nucleotides: TGCGCCAGCAGTCAAGCAATTCCATCAGGGGTTAGCGGTTACAATGAGCAGTTCTTC. The chain recombines TRBV23-1 with TRBJ2-1; either TRBD1 or TRBD2 may fit D (6 bases each). TRBV23-1 carries the ORF label, with uncertain function. This CDR3 region has 19 residues. V was trimmed by 2 bases and J by 4 bases, leaving 24 bases between them.

The chain recombines TRBV30 with TRBJ2-7; 9 bases align to TRBD1. The CDR3 spans 16 residues. Germline lookup yields CDR1 GTSNPN and CDR2 SVGIG (reference sequence). Trimming cost V 1 base and J 6 bases; bases outside gene matches: 13. CDR3 sequence: CAWSAKTPGQGAEQYF. CDR3 bases: TGTGCCTGGAGTGCTAAGACCCCGGGACAGGGTGCCGAGCAGTACTTC.

CDR3 nucleotides: TGTGCCAGCAGTTTAGCCGGGTGGGCAAACTATGGCTACACCTTC. It specifies CASSLAGWANYGYTF. The chain carries TRBV28 and TRBJ1-2; no definite D call. Germline assignment: CDR1 MDHEN and CDR2 SYDVKM. The germline V and J ends were trimmed by 2 bases and 2 bases, with 12 bases remaining between them. The CDR3 totals 15 residues.

In this sample, this clone turned up once. V gene TRBV6-1 combines with J gene TRBJ1-5, with D uncertain. The CDR3 is 14 amino acids. The ends were cut back, 6 bases at V and 1 base at J, with 10 bases in the middle. Germline loops: CDR1 MNHNS, CDR2 SASEGT. CDR3 DNA: TGTGCCAGCAGACTCAGAAGCAGCAATCAGCCCCAGCATTTT. It specifies CASRLRSSNQPQHF.

The chain combines TRBV7-3 with TRBJ2-3; 8 nucleotides align to TRBD2. This CDR3 has 17 amino acids. Germline lookup yields CDR1 SGHTA and CDR2 FQGTGA. With V trimmed by 1 base and J by 2 bases, 8 bases remained unmatched. CDR3 region: CASSLNPGGRYTDTQYF. The CDR3 nucleotides are TGTGCCAGCAGCTTAAATCCCGGCGGGAGGTACACAGATACGCAGTATTTT.

This chain connects TRBV27 to TRBJ2-3; 8 positions match TRBD1. The germline V gene encodes CDR1 MNHEY and CDR2 SMNVEV (reference sequence). V lost 3 bases, J lost 3 bases, and 2 bases stayed unmatched. There are 14 residues in the CDR3. In DNA form, the CDR3 reads TGTGCCAGCAGTTTCCAGGGGGCAACAGATACGCAGTATTTT. Its protein is CASSFQGATDTQYF.

The CDR3 nucleotides are TGTGCCAGCAGCTCCGACAGGGGGCGGAGGGACACTGAAGCTTTCTTT. It is translated as CASSSDRGRRDTEAFF. The chain is built from TRBV5-4 and TRBJ1-1; 10 bases line up with TRBD1. Per germline, CDR1 SGHNT and CDR2 YYREEE (reference sequence). The V segment lost 3 bases and the J segment 3 bases; nucleotides outside the gene matches: 8. This CDR3 is built from 16 residues.

CDR3 sequence (DNA): TGTGCCAGCAGTGAAGTCGACAGTTTCTATGGCTACACCTTC. It is translated as CASSEVDSFYGYTF. V usage is TRBV2 and J usage is TRBJ1-2; D is possibly TRBD1 (5 bases). V gave up 1 base and J gave up 4 bases, with 10 bases separating them. Germline CDR1 SNHLY, CDR2 FYNNEI. This CDR3 contains 14 residues.

The chain has TRBV6-5 and TRBJ2-1; 12 bases match TRBD2. The length of the CDR3 is 14 residues. The J segment lost 8 bases and the V segment lost 7 bases, leaving 6 bases of the junction unmatched. Germline V CDR1 and CDR2: MNHEY, SVGAGI. The CDR3 coding sequence is TGTGCCAGCATCCGGACTAGCGGGATCCATGAGCAGTTCTTC. Translation gives CASIRTSGIHEQFF.

The chain recombines TRBV30 with TRBJ1-5; D remains unclear. Per the germline V gene, CDR1 is GTSNPN and CDR2 is SVGIG (reference sequence). Trimming removed 6 bases at V and 0 bases at J, with 12 bases between. The CDR3 covers 14 residues. The CDR3 DNA sequence: TGTGCCTGTCGGGTGGGCCTTAGCAATCAGCCCCAGCATTTT. Protein: CACRVGLSNQPQHF.

The V call is TRBV7-2, the J call TRBJ1-1; unclear D gene. The CDR3 is made up of 16 amino acids. Per the germline V gene, CDR1 is SGHTA and CDR2 is FQGNSA. The V end lost 2 bases, the J end lost 0 bases, and 13 bases lay between the germline ends. CDR3 DNA: TGTGCCAGCAGCTTACCAAGAGAGACATTGAACACTGAAGCTTTCTTT. Protein sequence: CASSLPRETLNTEAFF.

This chain joins TRBV19 and TRBJ2-7; TRBD1 or TRBD2 may be the D gene (5 bases each). The V end was cut by 3 bases, the J end by 3 bases, with 12 bases between. The CDR3 covers 14 residues. Looked up from germline, CDR1 is LNHDA and CDR2 is SQIVND (reference sequence). CDR3 DNA sequence: TGTGCCAGTAGTATCGGGACGAGCAACTACGAGCAGTACTTC. Translation gives CASSIGTSNYEQYF.

The chain carries TRBV10-2 and TRBJ2-2; D is possibly TRBD1 or TRBD2 (6 bases each). Per the germline V gene, CDR1 is WSHSY and CDR2 is SAAADI. This CDR3 contains 16 residues. With 3 bases removed from V and 4 bases from J, the gap between germline ends came to 15 bases. DNA of the CDR3: TGCGCCAGCAGTGAACCAGGAGGGGGAGGCACCGGGGAGCTGTTTTTT. Residues: CASSEPGGGGTGELFF.

The genes are TRBV4-1 and TRBJ1-1, with 11 positions matching TRBD1. CDR1 is MGHRA and CDR2 is YSYEKL in the germline V gene. The ends lost 5 bases at V and 0 bases at J; junction bases unmatched: 8. The CDR3 extends over 17 amino acids. The DNA for the CDR3 is TGCGCCAGCAGCGATCCCGGGACAGGGGGTATGAACACTGAAGCTTTCTTT. Translation: CASSDPGTGGMNTEAFF.

The J gene is TRBJ1-1, the V gene TRBV6-5, with D tentatively TRBD1 (5 bases). This CDR3 is 13 amino acids long. V lost 6 bases and J 1 base, leaving 9 bases between the germline ends. Germline CDR1 MNHEY, CDR2 SVGAGI. As DNA, the CDR3 is TGTGCCAGCAGCTTGACAGAGAACACTGAAGCTTTCTTT. It translates to CASSLTENTEAFF.

This chain connects TRBV9 to TRBJ2-7; weak D call: TRBD1 (5 bases). The germline gives CDR1 SGDLS, CDR2 YYNGEE. The length of the CDR3 is 13 residues. V lost 3 bases and J lost 2, with 9 bases in between. CDR3 coding DNA: TGTGCCAGCAGCGGGGGCAGCACCTACGAGCAGTACTTC. Translated, it gives CASSGGSTYEQYF. The full variable domain, in which reference TRBV9 and TRBJ2-7 provide the parts outside the CDR3, is DSGVTQTPKHLITATGQRVTLRCSPRSGDLSVYWYQQSLDQGLQFLIQYYNGEERAKGNILERFSAQQFPDLHSELNLSSLELGDSALYFCASSGGSTYEQYFGPGTRLTVT.

The V gene is TRBV19, the J gene TRBJ1-1; D unresolved. Looked up from germline, CDR1 is LNHDA and CDR2 is SQIVND (reference sequence). CDR3 size: 15 residues. Trimming shortened V by 5 bases and J by 6 bases, and 19 bases separated the two germline ends. The CDR3, as DNA: TGTGCCAGTAGTCCTCCCTCGGGAGACCCCCCTGAAGCTTTCTTT. Translating gives CASSPPSGDPPEAFF. Full variable domain (missing parts from reference TRBV19 and TRBJ1-1): DGGITQSPKYLFRKEGQNVTLSCEQNLNHDAMYWYRQDPGQGLRLIYYSQIVNDFQKGDIAEGYSVSREKKESFPLTVTSAQKNPTAFYLCASSPPSGDPPEAFFGQGTRLTVV.

V gene TRBV27 combines with J gene TRBJ2-7; D not resolved. Germline-derived CDR1 and CDR2 are MNHEY and SMNVEV (reference sequence). Trimming stripped 0 bases from V and 4 bases from J, with 7 bases between. The CDR3 sequence is 13 residues long. CDR3 in DNA: TGTGCCAGCAGTTTATCGATCCGTTACGAGCAGTACTTC. The encoded protein is CASSLSIRYEQYF.

The chain carries TRBV2 and TRBJ2-4, with D perhaps TRBD2 (6 bases). This CDR3 is built from 15 residues. Germline V gene data show CDR1 as SNHLY and CDR2 as FYNNEI. Trimming removed 6 bases from V and 2 bases from J, with 14 bases in between. CDR3 region: CASRSESGSKNIQYF. CDR3 bases: TGTGCCAGCAGAAGCGAGAGCGGGTCCAAAAACATTCAGTACTTC.

The chain recombines TRBV6-1 with TRBJ1-5, with 8 bases that match TRBD1. This CDR3 spans 15 amino acids. Germline V lookup: CDR1 MNHNS, CDR2 SASEGT. The V gene end was trimmed by 4 bases and the J gene end by 2 bases; junction bases not matched to a gene: 4. Here the CDR3 DNA reads TGTGCCAGCAGTGCGGTACAGGGGGGCAATCAGCCCCAGCATTTT. Protein: CASSAVQGGNQPQHF.

The V gene is TRBV4-1, the J gene TRBJ2-1; D not resolved. CDR1 MGHRA and CDR2 YSYEKL come from the germline V gene. CDR3 length: 15 amino acids. The germline V and J ends were trimmed by 1 base and 6 bases, with 13 bases remaining between them. Written as DNA, the CDR3 is TGCGCCAGCAGCCAAGGAGACCACCGAGGCAATGAGCAGTTCTTC. This gives the protein CASSQGDHRGNEQFF.

The CDR3 DNA sequence: TGCGCCAGCAGTCCGAACAGCGCAGATACGCAGTATTTT. Amino acids: CASSPNSADTQYF. The chain couples TRBV10-2 to TRBJ2-3; D gene ambiguous. CDR1 and CDR2 from the germline V gene are WSHSY and SAAADI. V lost 5 bases and J 4 bases, leaving 10 bases between the germline ends. This CDR3 spans 13 amino acids.

The gene calls are TRBV7-9 and TRBJ2-7; D gene ambiguous. Germline lookup yields CDR1 SEHNR and CDR2 FQNEAQ (reference sequence). The V end lost 6 bases, the J end lost 0 bases, and 9 bases lay between the germline ends. The CDR3 has 13 amino acids. The CDR3 bases are TGTGCCAGCAGATCCTCAGCCTCCTACGAGCAGTACTTC. It is translated as CASRSSASYEQYF.

The chain has TRBV9 and TRBJ2-5; TRBD2 is a possible D gene (5 bases). The CDR3 is 14 amino acids. V was clipped by 4 bases and J by 3 bases, with 13 bases between them. Germline assignment: CDR1 SGDLS and CDR2 YYNGEE. The CDR3 DNA sequence: TGTGCCAGCAGCCCCCCAGCGGATGAAGAGACCCAGTACTTC. It codes for CASSPPADEETQYF.